The 6 T cell receptor beta chains below were found in one sample sequenced in a study of blood T cell repertoires in COVID-19. Here immunoSEQ multiplex PCR was the method, and the copy in TCRdb shows in-frame clones only, minus some. Among about 180,000 clones listed, more than 70% were seen once. The specimen was peripheral blood. The source of these receptors is a man aged 50 to 60 with active or convalescent COVID-19.

The chain couples TRBV11-3 to TRBJ2-6, with 8 positions matching TRBD2. J gave up 3 bases and V 5 bases, and 3 bases lay outside the gene matches. Germline loops: CDR1 SGHNT, CDR2 YENEEA. The CDR3 has 15 residues. The CDR3 nucleotides read TGTGCCAGCAGCCCCGGGGGGGTTGGGGCCAACGTCCTGACTTTC. It specifies CASSPGGVGANVLTF. Variable domain in full (rest from reference TRBV11-3 and TRBJ2-6): EAGVVQSPRYKIIEKKQPVAFWCNPISGHNTLYWYLQNLGQGPELLIRYENEEAVDDSQLPKDRFSAERLKGVDSTLKIQPAELGDSAVYLCASSPGGVGANVLTFGAGSRLTVL.

The V and J genes are TRBV7-2 and TRBJ2-5; D may be TRBD2 (5 bases). Trimming took off 0 bases at V and 4 bases at J, with 12 bases between the two ends. The CDR3 sequence is 15 residues long. CDR1 is SGHTA, CDR2 FQGNSA, per germline. DNA of the CDR3: TGTGCCAGCAGCTTAGCGGGAGTAGTCGGAGAGACCCAGTACTTC. Amino acid sequence: CASSLAGVVGETQYF.

The V gene is TRBV10-1, the J gene TRBJ1-1; 9 bases are shared with TRBD1. CDR1 WNHNN and CDR2 SYGVQD come from the germline V gene (reference sequence). V shed 10 bases, J shed 0 bases, and the junction held 30 bases outside the gene matches. This CDR3 is 22 amino acids long. CDR3 in DNA: TGCGCCACCATCCCGGACAGGGGAGTCTTTGGAAGGGCCCCCCAGATGAACACTGAAGCTTTCTTT. Protein: CATIPDRGVFGRAPQMNTEAFF.

This clone appeared once. This rearrangement joins TRBV18 to TRBJ1-2; D might be TRBD1 (6 bases). Germline V gives CDR1 KGHSH, CDR2 LQKENI. V was shortened by 6 bases and J by 3 bases, with 14 bases between the two germline ends. The CDR3 extends over 14 amino acids. The DNA for the CDR3 is TGTGCCAGCTCGCAGGGGAACAGATACTATGGCTACACCTTC. This sequence encodes CASSQGNRYYGYTF.

The rearrangement uses TRBV19 and TRBJ2-7; the match to TRBD1 covers 7 bases. CDR1 and CDR2 from the germline V gene are LNHDA and SQIVND (reference sequence). V lost 3 bases and J lost 3; bases outside the gene matches: 14. The CDR3 loop spans 17 amino acids. The CDR3 is CASSMTPGQKIFYEQYF. CDR3 nucleotides: TGTGCCAGTAGTATGACCCCGGGACAGAAGATATTCTACGAGCAGTACTTC.

J is TRBJ2-7 and V is TRBV6-2 or TRBV6-3; TRBD1 matches at 7 bases. The CDR3 has 18 residues. V lost 2 bases, J lost 0 bases, and 13 bases stayed unmatched. CDR1 and CDR2 from the germline V gene are MNHEY and SVGEGT. CDR3 protein: CASSYRSTGLLYSYEQYF. In nucleotides, the CDR3 is TGTGCCAGCAGTTACCGTTCGACAGGGCTGCTATACTCCTACGAGCAGTACTTC.